The 3 T cell receptor beta chains reported below all come from one sample, sequenced in a study of blood T cells in healthy people across ages (dated by TCRdb to about 2015). The library was built by means of 5' RACE. Instrument used: Illumina HiSeq 2500. A second PCR of 7 to 11 cycles was run with a J-beta primer mix and a sample-barcoded 5' primer. In TCRdb, the public reads were trimmed at Q25 with fastp and aligned with MiXCR, with productive beta chains retained. For every CDR3 protein sequence, its rows merge into one entry that carries the most common genes and DNA. This sample is represented by around 820,000 distinct CDR3 sequences; around a quarter of them were singletons. Under 4% of the sample belongs to the ten largest clones. The data were also submitted as part of a second study, on T cells of mothers and their children.

The sequenced sample was blood. These receptors originate from a boy younger than 18 in good health.

The chain recombines TRBV29-1 with TRBJ2-2; D remains ambiguous. The CDR3 consists of 13 residues. Trimming left V 6 bases short and J 0 bases short, with 8 bases between. Germline CDR1 reads SQVTM; CDR2 reads ANQGSEA. The CDR3 DNA is TGCAGCGTAAGGCAGACGAACACCGGGGAGCTGTTTTTT. Protein product: CSVRQTNTGELFF.

The chain employs TRBV20-1 and TRBJ2-7; D call uncertain. Germline V CDR1 and CDR2: DFQATT, SNEGSKA (reference sequence). Deletions cut 0 bases from V and 4 bases from J, with 10 bases between. The CDR3 loop spans 13 amino acids. This chain's CDR3 is CSARDGDKYEQYF. For the CDR3, the DNA is TGCAGTGCTAGAGATGGTGACAAATACGAGCAGTACTTC.

This clonotype appeared a few times. The chain couples TRBV5-1 to TRBJ2-5; 7 bases are shared with TRBD2. The J call may be in error: the DNA end matches TRBJ2-1 better. Germline V gene data show CDR1 as SGHRS and CDR2 as YFSETQ. This CDR3 comprises 13 residues. CDR3 region: CASSLSWEGEQFF. DNA for the CDR3: TGCGCCAGCAGCTTGTCCTGGGAGGGAGAGCAGTTCTTC.